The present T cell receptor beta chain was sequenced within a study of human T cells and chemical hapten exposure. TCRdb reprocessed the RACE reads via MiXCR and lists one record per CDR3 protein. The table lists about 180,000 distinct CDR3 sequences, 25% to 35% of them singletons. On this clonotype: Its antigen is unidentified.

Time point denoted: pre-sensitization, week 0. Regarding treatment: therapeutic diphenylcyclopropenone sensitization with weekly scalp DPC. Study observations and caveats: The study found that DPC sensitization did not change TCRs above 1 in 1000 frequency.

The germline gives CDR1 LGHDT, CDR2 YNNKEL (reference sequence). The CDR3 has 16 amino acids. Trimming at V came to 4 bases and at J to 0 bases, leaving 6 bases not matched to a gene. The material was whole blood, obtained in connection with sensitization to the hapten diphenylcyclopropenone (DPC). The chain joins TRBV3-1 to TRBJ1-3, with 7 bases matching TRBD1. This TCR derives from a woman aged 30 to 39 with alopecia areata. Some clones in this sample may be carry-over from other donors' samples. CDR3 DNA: TGTGCCAGCAGCCGTGGAGGGACAGTCTCTGGAAACACCATATATTTT. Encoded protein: CASSRGGTVSGNTIYF.